One and the same sample provided the 14 T cell receptor beta chains below, sequenced in a study of cytomegalovirus exposure and HLA in healthy donors. Use of 60 Vbeta and 13 Jbeta primers characterized the PCR. Method: immunoSEQ multiplex PCR; TCRdb's copy keeps in-frame clones and lacks some. This sample yields about 120,000 clones, of which roughly 9% are seen a single time; around 6.1% belongs to the top ten. Sequencing was performed on PBMCs. These receptor sequences come from a woman in her forties in good health and CMV-seropositive.

This clone was recorded a few times. The chain is built from TRBV2 and TRBJ2-7, with 8 bases identical to TRBD2. Trimming at V came to 4 bases and at J to 0 bases, leaving 5 bases not matched to a gene. The CDR3 is 15 amino acids. Germline CDR1 reads SNHLY; CDR2 reads FYNNEI. DNA of the CDR3: TGTGCCAGCAGTGGAATCAGCGGGAGCTCCTACGAGCAGTACTTC. This translates into CASSGISGSSYEQYF.

In DNA form, the CDR3 reads TGTGCCAGCTCACAGGGACAGGGAACTAATGAAAAACTGTTTTTT. The encoded protein is CASSQGQGTNEKLFF. The chain uses TRBV18 and TRBJ1-4; 9 positions match TRBD1. CDR3 length equals 15 residues. Trimming at V came to 4 bases and at J to 1 base, leaving 1 base not matched to a gene. In germline, CDR1 is KGHSH, CDR2 LQKENI. The full variable domain, completed using reference TRBV18 and TRBJ1-4, is NAGVMQNPRHLVRRRGQEARLRCSPMKGHSHVYWYRQLPEEGLKFMVYLQKENIIDESGMPKERFSAEFPKEGPSILRIQQVVRGDSAAYFCASSQGQGTNEKLFFGSGTQLSVL.

The chain is built from TRBV5-1 and TRBJ2-7, with D possibly being TRBD2 (6 bases). Germline loops: CDR1 SGHRS, CDR2 YFSETQ. V was shortened by 0 bases and J by 6 bases, with 13 bases between the two germline ends. The CDR3 has 14 residues. This chain's CDR3 is CASSLERGNREQYF. The CDR3 nucleotides are TGCGCCAGCAGCTTGGAACGGGGGAACCGCGAGCAGTACTTC.

This rearrangement joins TRBV27 to TRBJ1-1; D might be TRBD1 (5 bases). Between the trimmed V and J ends, which lost 3 bases and 0 bases, there was a span of 11 bases. This CDR3 comprises 15 residues. Germline V gene lookup returns CDR1 MNHEY and CDR2 SMNVEV (reference sequence). CDR3 bases: TGTGCCAGCAGTTTCGGGGGGGGATTGAACACTGAAGCTTTCTTT. It encodes CASSFGGGLNTEAFF.

The J gene is TRBJ1-3, the V gene TRBV6-5; tentatively, D is TRBD1 (5 bases). Trimming took off 5 bases at V and 4 bases at J, with 12 bases between the two ends. Germline V gives CDR1 MNHEY, CDR2 SVGAGI. The CDR3 runs 14 residues. Here the CDR3 DNA reads TGTGCCAGCAGTGCAGGGCGGGGAGGAAACACCATATATTTT. Amino acids: CASSAGRGGNTIYF.

Only a few counts were recorded for this clone. This chain links TRBV18 with TRBJ1-1; D remains unclear. CDR3 length: 13 residues. CDR1 and CDR2 from the germline V gene are KGHSH and LQKENI. V dropped 5 bases and J dropped 0 bases, with 7 bases sitting between them. The CDR3 DNA reads as TGTGCCAGCTCAGTAGCCCTGAACACTGAAGCTTTCTTT. Its translation: CASSVALNTEAFF.

This clone was seen a few times. The genes are TRBV5-4 and TRBJ2-1, with 7 nucleotides matching TRBD1. The CDR3 is 14 residues long. The junction had 6 bases not matched to a gene; V was cut back by 7 bases and J by 2 bases. CDR1 and CDR2 (germline): SGHNT, YYREEE (reference sequence). In nucleotides, the CDR3 is TGTGCCAGCGGGTCACAGGGGACCTACAATGAGCAGTTCTTC. It codes for CASGSQGTYNEQFF.

A few counts support this clone. V is TRBV15 and J is TRBJ2-7, with 12 positions matching TRBD2. CDR3 length: 16 residues. Germline V CDR1 and CDR2: LNHNV, YYDKDF (reference sequence). Trimming at V came to 3 bases and at J to 2 bases, leaving 5 bases not matched to a gene. The CDR3 region has the DNA TGTGCCACCAGCAGGCACGGACTAGCGGGGACCTACGAGCAGTACTTC. Translating gives CATSRHGLAGTYEQYF. Full variable domain (outside the CDR3, taken from reference TRBV15 and TRBJ2-7): DAMVIQNPRYQVTQFGKPVTLSCSQTLNHNVMYWYQQKSSQAPKLLFHYYDKDFNNEADTPDNFQSRRPNTSFCFLDIRSPGLGDTAMYLCATSRHGLAGTYEQYFGPGTRLTVT.

This sequence joins TRBV7-8 and TRBJ2-7; 7 bases are shared with TRBD1. This CDR3 contains 15 residues. Germline V lookup: CDR1 SGHVS, CDR2 FQNEAQ. V gave up 2 bases and J gave up 5 bases; unmatched junction bases: 9. The CDR3 region has the DNA TGTGCCAGCAGCTTACCGACGACAGGGTTCAACGAGCAGTACTTC. Translating it yields CASSLPTTGFNEQYF.

J is TRBJ1-4 and V is TRBV10-3, with D hard to call. Per the germline V gene, CDR1 is ENHRY and CDR2 is SYGVKD. CDR3 length equals 11 residues. Trimming pared 3 bases from V and 7 bases from J, leaving 3 bases between. CDR3 DNA sequence: TGTGCCATCAGTGACCGTGAAAAACTGTTTTTT. It encodes CAISDREKLFF.

This clone has just a few counts. J is TRBJ2-1 and V is TRBV2; maybe TRBD1 (5 bases). Germline V CDR1 and CDR2: SNHLY, FYNNEI. The length of the CDR3 is 12 residues. V lost 6 bases and J lost 9, with 12 bases in between. CDR3 DNA: TGTGCCAGCAGGAGTTCTAGGGGTGAGCAGTTCTTC. Protein sequence: CASRSSRGEQFF.

CDR3 in amino acids: CASSSGTDTQYF. The CDR3 nucleotides are TGTGCCAGCAGTTCAGGCACAGATACGCAGTATTTT. The chain carries TRBV28 and TRBJ2-3; D unresolved. The CDR3 runs to 12 residues. V was cut by 4 bases and J by 1 base, with 3 bases left in between. Germline V gene data show CDR1 as MDHEN and CDR2 as SYDVKM.

The genes are TRBV5-1 and TRBJ2-2; a weak D match, TRBD2 (7 bases). Between the trimmed V and J ends, which lost 2 bases and 0 bases, there was a span of 17 bases. The CDR3 has 18 residues. The germline V gene encodes CDR1 SGHRS and CDR2 YFSETQ. For the CDR3, the DNA is TGCGCCAGCAGCTTAAGGACACCGGGGGGCTCGAACACCGGGGAGCTGTTTTTT. This sequence encodes CASSLRTPGGSNTGELFF.

The chain recombines TRBV5-6 with TRBJ2-7, with TRBD1 identical over 9 bases. Losses at the gene ends were 4 bases for V and 3 bases for J; bases not matched to a gene: 8. Germline V gene lookup returns CDR1 SGHDT and CDR2 YYEEEE. The CDR3 runs to 15 residues. The CDR3 loop reads CASSLGTGRIYEQYF. For the CDR3, the DNA is TGTGCCAGCAGCCTCGGGACAGGGAGAATCTACGAGCAGTACTTC. Based on the CDR3 plus reference TRBV5-6 and TRBJ2-7, the full variable domain is DAGVTQSPTHLIKTRGQQVTLRCSPKSGHDTVSWYQQALGQGPQFIFQYYEEEERQRGNFPDRFSGHQFPNYSSELNVNALLLGDSALYLCASSLGTGRIYEQYFGPGTRLTVT.